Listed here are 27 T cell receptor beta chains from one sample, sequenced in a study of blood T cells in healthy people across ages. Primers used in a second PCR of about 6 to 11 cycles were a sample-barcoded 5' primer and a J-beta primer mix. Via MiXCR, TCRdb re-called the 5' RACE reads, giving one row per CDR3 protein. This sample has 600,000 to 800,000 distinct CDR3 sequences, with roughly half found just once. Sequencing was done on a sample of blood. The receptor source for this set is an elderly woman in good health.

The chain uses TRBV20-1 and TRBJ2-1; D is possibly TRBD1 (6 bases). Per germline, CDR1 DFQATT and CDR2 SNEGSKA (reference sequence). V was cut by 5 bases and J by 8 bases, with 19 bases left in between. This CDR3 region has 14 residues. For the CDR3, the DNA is TGCAGTGCTCGCGACCCCGACAGGTCCCATGAGCAGTTCTTC. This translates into CSARDPDRSHEQFF.

This CDR3 reads CASSPDRMREQYF. DNA for the CDR3: TGTGCCAGCAGTCCTGACAGAATGAGGGAGCAGTACTTC. This chain uses TRBV12-3 or TRBV12-4 with TRBJ2-7, with D perhaps matching TRBD1 (5 bases). V lost 5 bases and J 7 bases, leaving 15 bases between the germline ends. CDR3 length: 13 residues.

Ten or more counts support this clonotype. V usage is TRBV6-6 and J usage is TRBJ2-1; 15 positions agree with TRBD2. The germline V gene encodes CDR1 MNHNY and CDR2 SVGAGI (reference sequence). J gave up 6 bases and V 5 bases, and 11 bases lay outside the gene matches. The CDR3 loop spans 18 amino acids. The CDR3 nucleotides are TGTGCCAGCAGTCACGGGACTAGCGGGAGGAGAAGGGGCAATGAGCAGTTCTTC. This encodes CASSHGTSGRRRGNEQFF.

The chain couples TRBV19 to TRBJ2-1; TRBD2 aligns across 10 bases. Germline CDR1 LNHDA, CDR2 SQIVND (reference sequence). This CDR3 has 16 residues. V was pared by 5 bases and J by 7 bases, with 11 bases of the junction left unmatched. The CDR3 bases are TGTGCCAGTAGTCTGAGTCCGGCTAGCGGGAGTAATGAGCAGTTCTTC. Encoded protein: CASSLSPASGSNEQFF.

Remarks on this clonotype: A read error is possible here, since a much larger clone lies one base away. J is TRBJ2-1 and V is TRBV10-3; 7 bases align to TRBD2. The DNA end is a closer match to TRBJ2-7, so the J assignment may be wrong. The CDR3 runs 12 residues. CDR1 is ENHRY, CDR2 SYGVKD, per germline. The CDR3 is CATRLADNEQYF. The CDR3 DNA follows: TGTGCCACCAGACTAGCCGACAATGAGCAGTACTTC.

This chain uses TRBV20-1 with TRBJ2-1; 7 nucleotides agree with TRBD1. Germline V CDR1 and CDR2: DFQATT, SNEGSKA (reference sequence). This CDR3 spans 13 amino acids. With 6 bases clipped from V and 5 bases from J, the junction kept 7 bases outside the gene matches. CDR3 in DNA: TGCAGTGCCCCGGACAGGCAGGACAATGAGCAGTTCTTC. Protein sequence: CSAPDRQDNEQFF.

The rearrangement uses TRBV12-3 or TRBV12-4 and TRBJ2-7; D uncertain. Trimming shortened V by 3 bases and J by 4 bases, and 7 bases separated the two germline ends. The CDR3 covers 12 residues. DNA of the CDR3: TGTGCCAGCAGTTTGTTAGAATACGAGCAGTACTTC. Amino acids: CASSLLEYEQYF.

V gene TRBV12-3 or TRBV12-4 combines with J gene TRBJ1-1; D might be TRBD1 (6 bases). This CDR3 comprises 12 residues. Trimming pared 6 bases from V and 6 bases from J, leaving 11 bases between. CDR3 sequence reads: CASRPGGAEAFF. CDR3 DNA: TGTGCCAGCAGACCCGGGGGCGCTGAAGCTTTCTTT.

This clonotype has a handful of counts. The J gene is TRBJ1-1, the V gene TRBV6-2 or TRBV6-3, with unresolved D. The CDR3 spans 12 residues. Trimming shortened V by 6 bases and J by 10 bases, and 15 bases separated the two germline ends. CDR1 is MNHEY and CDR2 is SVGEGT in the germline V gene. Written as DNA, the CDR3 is TGTGCCAGCAGGGACCAAGACTTAGGAGCTTTCTTT. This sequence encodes CASRDQDLGAFF.

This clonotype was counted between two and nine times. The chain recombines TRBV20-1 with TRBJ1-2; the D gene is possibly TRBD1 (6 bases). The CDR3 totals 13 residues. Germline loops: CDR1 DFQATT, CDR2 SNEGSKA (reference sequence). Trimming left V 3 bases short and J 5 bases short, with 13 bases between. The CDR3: CSASKGGWYGYTF. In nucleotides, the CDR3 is TGCAGTGCTAGCAAGGGGGGGTGGTATGGCTACACCTTC.

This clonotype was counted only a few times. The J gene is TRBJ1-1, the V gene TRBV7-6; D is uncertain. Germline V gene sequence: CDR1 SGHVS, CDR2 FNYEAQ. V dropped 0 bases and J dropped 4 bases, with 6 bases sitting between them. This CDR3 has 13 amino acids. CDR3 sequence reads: CASSLAEPTEAFF. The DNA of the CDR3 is TGTGCCAGCAGCTTAGCCGAACCCACTGAAGCTTTCTTT. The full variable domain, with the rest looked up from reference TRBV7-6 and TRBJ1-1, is GAGVSQSPRYKVTKRGQDVALRCDPISGHVSLYWYRQALGQGPEFLTYFNYEAQQDKSGLPNDRFSAERPEGSISTLTIQRTEQRDSAMYRCASSLAEPTEAFFGQGTRLTVV.

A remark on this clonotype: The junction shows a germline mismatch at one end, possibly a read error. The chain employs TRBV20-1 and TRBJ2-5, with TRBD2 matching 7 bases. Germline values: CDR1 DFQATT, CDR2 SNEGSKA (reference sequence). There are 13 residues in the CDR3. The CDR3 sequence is CSTKGRDHETQYF. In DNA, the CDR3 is TGCAGCACAAAGGGGAGGGACCACGAGACTCAGTACTTC.

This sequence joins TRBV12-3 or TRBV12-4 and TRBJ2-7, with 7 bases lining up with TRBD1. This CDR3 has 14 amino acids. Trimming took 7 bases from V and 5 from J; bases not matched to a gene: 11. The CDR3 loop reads CASTRTGGVHEQYF. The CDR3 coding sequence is TGTGCCAGCACCCGGACAGGTGGGGTCCACGAGCAGTACTTC.

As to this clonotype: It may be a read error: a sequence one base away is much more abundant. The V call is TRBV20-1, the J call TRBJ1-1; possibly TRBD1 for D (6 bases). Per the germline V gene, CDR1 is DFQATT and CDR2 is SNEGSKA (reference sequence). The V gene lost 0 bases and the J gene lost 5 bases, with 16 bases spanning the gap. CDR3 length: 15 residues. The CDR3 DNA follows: TGCAGTGCTAGAGATACCGCAGGGACAAAAACTGAAGCTTTCTTT. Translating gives CSARDTAGTKTEAFF.

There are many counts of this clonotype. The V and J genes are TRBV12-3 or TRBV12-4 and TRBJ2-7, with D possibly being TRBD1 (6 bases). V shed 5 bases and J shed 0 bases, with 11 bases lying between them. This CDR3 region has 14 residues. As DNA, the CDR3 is TGTGCCAGCAGTCAAACAGGGAACTCCTACGAGCAGTACTTC. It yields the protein CASSQTGNSYEQYF.

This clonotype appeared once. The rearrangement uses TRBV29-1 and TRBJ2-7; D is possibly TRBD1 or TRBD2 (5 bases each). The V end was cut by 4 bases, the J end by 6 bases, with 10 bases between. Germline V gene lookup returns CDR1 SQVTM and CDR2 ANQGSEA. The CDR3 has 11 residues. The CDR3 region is CSVAGPGEQYF. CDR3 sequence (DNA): TGCAGCGTTGCGGGACCTGGCGAGCAGTACTTC.

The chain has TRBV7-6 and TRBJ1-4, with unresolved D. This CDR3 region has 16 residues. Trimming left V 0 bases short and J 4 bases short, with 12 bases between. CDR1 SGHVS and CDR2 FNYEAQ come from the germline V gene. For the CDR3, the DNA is TGTGCCAGCAGCTTAGCGGGCGGGTTAAGTAATGAAAAACTGTTTTTT. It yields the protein CASSLAGGLSNEKLFF.

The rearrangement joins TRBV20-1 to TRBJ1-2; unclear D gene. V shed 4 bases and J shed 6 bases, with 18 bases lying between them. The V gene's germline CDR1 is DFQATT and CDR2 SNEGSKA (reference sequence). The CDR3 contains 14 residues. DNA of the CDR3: TGCAGTGCTATGGGTCTTCCAGGCGTGAATGGCTACACCTTC. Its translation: CSAMGLPGVNGYTF.

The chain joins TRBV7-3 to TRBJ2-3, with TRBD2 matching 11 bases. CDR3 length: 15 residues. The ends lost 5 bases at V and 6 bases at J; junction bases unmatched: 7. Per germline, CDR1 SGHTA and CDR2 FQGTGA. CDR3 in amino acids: CASSGGTSGRDTQYF. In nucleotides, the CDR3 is TGTGCCAGCAGCGGAGGGACTAGCGGTAGGGATACGCAGTATTTT. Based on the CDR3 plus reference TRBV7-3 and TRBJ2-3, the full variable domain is GAGVSQTPSNKVTEKGKYVELRCDPISGHTALYWYRQSLGQGPEFLIYFQGTGAADDSGLPNDRFFAVRPEGSVSTLKIQRTERGDSAVYLCASSGGTSGRDTQYFGPGTRLTVL.

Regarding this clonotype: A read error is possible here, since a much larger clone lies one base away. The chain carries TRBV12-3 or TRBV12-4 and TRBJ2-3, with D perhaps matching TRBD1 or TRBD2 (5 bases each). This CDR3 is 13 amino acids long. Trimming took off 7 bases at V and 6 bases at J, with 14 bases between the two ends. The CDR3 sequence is CASTHQRGDTQYF. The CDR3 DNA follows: TGTGCCAGCACCCACCAGAGGGGCGATACGCAGTATTTT.

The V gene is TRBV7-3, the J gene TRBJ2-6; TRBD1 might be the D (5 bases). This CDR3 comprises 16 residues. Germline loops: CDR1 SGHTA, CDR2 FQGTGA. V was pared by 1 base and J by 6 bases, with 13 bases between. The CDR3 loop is CASSLMGTQEANVLTF. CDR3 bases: TGTGCCAGCAGCTTAATGGGCACACAGGAGGCCAACGTCCTGACTTTC.

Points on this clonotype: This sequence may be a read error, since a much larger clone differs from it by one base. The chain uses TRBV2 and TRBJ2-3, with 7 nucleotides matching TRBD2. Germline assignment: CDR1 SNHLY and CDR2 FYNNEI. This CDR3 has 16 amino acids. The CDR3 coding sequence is TGTGCCAACAGTGAAGCGCGGCTAGCGGAGGCAGATACGCAGTATTTT. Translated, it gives CANSEARLAEADTQYF.

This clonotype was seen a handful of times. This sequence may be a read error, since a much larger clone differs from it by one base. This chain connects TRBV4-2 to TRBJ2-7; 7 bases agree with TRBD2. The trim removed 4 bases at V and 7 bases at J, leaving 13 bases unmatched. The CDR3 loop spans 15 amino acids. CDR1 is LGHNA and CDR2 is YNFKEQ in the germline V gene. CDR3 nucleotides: TGTGCCAGCAGCCCCAGCGGGGCCACACACAATGAGCAGTACTTC. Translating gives CASSPSGATHNEQYF.

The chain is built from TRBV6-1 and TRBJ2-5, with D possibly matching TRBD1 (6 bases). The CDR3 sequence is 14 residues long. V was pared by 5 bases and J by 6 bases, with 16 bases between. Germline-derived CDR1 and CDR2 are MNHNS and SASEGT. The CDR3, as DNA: TGTGCCAGCAGTCCGGCCCCAGGGGTAAAGACCCAGTACTTC. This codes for CASSPAPGVKTQYF.

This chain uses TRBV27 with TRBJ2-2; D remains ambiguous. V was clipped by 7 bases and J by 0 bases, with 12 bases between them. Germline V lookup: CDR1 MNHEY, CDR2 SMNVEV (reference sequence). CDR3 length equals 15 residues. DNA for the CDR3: TGTGCCAGCACCCTCGGGTACGCGAACACCGGGGAGCTGTTTTTT. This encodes CASTLGYANTGELFF.

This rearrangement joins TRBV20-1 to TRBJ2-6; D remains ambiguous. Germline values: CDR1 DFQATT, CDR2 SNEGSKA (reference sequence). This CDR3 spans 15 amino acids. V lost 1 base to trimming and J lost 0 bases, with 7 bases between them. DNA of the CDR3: TGCAGTGCTAGAGTAAGGGTCTCTGGGGCCAACGTCCTGACTTTC. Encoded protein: CSARVRVSGANVLTF.

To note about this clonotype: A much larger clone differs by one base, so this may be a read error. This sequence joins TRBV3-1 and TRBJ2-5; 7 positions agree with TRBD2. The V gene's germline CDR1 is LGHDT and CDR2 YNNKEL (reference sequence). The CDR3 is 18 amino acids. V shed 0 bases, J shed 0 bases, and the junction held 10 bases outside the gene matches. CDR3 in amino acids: CASSQDDRSSGYQETQYF. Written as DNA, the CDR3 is TGTGCCAGCAGCCAAGATGATCGGTCTAGCGGCTACCAAGAGACCCAGTACTTC.